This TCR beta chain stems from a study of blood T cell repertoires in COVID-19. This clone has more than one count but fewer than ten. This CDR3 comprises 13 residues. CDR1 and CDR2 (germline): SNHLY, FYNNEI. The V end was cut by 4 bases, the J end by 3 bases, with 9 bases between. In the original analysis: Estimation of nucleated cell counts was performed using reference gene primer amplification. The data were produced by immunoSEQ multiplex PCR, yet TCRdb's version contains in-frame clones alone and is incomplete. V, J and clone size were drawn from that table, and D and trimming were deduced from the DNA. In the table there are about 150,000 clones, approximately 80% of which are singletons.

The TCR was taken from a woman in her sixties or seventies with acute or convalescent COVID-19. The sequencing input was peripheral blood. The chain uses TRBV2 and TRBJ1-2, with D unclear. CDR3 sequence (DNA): TGTGCCAGCAGTGCAGGCTGGGACTATGGCTACACCTTC. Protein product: CASSAGWDYGYTF. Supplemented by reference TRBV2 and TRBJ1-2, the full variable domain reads EPEVTQTPSHQVTQMGQEVILRCVPISNHLYFYWYRQILGQKVEFLVSFYNNEISEKSEIFDDQFSVERPDGSNFTLKIRSTKLEDSAMYFCASSAGWDYGYTFGSGTRLTVV.